Each of the 9 T cell receptor beta chains below was sequenced from the same sample in a study of response to subunit inactivated influenza vaccine. MiXCR, run by TCRdb on the RT-PCR reads, gives a single entry per CDR3 protein. The sample has hundreds of thousands of distinct CDR3 sequences; approximately 11% are singletons. These data were also filed under a second study, of T cells expressing NK-cell markers. That paper states: cDNA encoding TCR beta was synthesized via 5'RACE template switching incorporating UMIs.

The sample in question was PBMCs from blood, obtained on the day of vaccination. The receptors come from a man between 45 and 60 years old who received an inactivated influenza vaccine.

This clonotype was recorded many times. The CDR3 loop is CASSEGSTDTQYF. DNA for the CDR3: TGTGCCAGCAGCGAAGGTTCGACAGATACGCAGTATTTT. The chain combines TRBV28 with TRBJ2-3; D not certain. Per the germline V gene, CDR1 is MDHEN and CDR2 is SYDVKM. The V end lost 6 bases, the J end lost 3 bases, and 10 bases lay between the germline ends. CDR3 size: 13 residues.

This clonotype occurred a few times. The V gene is TRBV4-3, the J gene TRBJ2-6; D possibly corresponds to TRBD1 (5 bases). This CDR3 has 18 amino acids. Germline loops: CDR1 LGHNA, CDR2 YSLEER. The V and J ends lost 1 base and 0 bases respectively, with 13 bases between them. The CDR3 protein is CASSQGNLRGSGANVLTF. The CDR3, as DNA: TGCGCCAGCAGCCAAGGAAATCTTAGGGGCTCTGGGGCCAACGTCCTGACTTTC.

This clonotype was seen more than once but under ten times. This rearrangement joins TRBV4-2 to TRBJ2-3; D unresolved. The CDR3 length is 15 residues. From germline, CDR1 is LGHNA and CDR2 YNFKEQ. Trimming took off 0 bases at V and 2 bases at J, with 9 bases between the two ends. CDR3 DNA: TGTGCCAGCAGCCAAGAGGAACCCTACACAGATACGCAGTATTTT. The encoded protein is CASSQEEPYTDTQYF.

This clonotype was seen more than once but under ten times. This chain uses TRBV20-1 with TRBJ1-2; D not resolved. CDR1 DFQATT and CDR2 SNEGSKA come from the germline V gene (reference sequence). V lost 1 base and J 4 bases, leaving 10 bases between the germline ends. The CDR3 length is 13 residues. Here the CDR3 reads CSARAGDGYGYTF. CDR3 sequence (DNA): TGCAGTGCTAGAGCCGGGGATGGCTATGGCTACACCTTC.

This clonotype was counted between two and nine times. This chain uses TRBV12-3 or TRBV12-4 with TRBJ1-6; TRBD1 agrees at 8 bases. The CDR3 runs 15 residues. The junction had 7 bases not matched to a gene; V was cut back by 5 bases and J by 7 bases. This CDR3 reads CASSPQGAKNSPLHF. Here the CDR3 DNA reads TGTGCCAGCAGTCCTCAGGGGGCAAAGAATTCACCCCTCCACTTT.

This clonotype appeared a few times. The V gene is TRBV10-3, the J gene TRBJ1-5; 7 bases are a match to TRBD1. V lost 8 bases, J lost 4 bases, and 14 bases stayed unmatched. This CDR3 has 16 residues. Germline values: CDR1 ENHRY, CDR2 SYGVKD. CDR3 region: CAISPGKTGWNQPQHF. In DNA, the CDR3 is TGTGCCATCTCTCCCGGAAAGACAGGGTGGAATCAGCCCCAGCATTTT.

This clonotype was observed many times. This chain joins TRBV29-1 and TRBJ2-1; D may be TRBD2 (6 bases). The germline gives CDR1 SQVTM, CDR2 ANQGSEA. The CDR3 extends over 14 amino acids. V was clipped by 4 bases and J by 6 bases, with 16 bases between them. The chain's CDR3 is CSVVLAKGLNEQFF. CDR3 DNA sequence: TGCAGCGTTGTTCTAGCGAAGGGGCTCAATGAGCAGTTCTTC.

This clonotype occurred a few times. The chain recombines TRBV20-1 with TRBJ1-2, with TRBD1 identical over 8 bases. Germline-derived CDR1 and CDR2 are DFQATT and SNEGSKA (reference sequence). The CDR3 length is 13 residues. The trim removed 2 bases at V and 4 bases at J, leaving 3 bases unmatched. This chain's CDR3 is CSARMDRVYGYTF. The CDR3 region has the DNA TGCAGTGCTAGAATGGACAGGGTCTATGGCTACACCTTC.

This sequence joins TRBV16 and TRBJ2-1; 7 bases align to TRBD1. CDR3 size: 15 residues. Germline loops: CDR1 KGHSY, CDR2 FQNENV. Unmatched junction bases numbered 14, after V lost 8 bases and J lost 7 bases. The CDR3 nucleotides read TGTGCCAGCTCTCTACCTCCGGGACAGAAGAATGAGCAGTTCTTC. Protein sequence: CASSLPPGQKNEQFF.